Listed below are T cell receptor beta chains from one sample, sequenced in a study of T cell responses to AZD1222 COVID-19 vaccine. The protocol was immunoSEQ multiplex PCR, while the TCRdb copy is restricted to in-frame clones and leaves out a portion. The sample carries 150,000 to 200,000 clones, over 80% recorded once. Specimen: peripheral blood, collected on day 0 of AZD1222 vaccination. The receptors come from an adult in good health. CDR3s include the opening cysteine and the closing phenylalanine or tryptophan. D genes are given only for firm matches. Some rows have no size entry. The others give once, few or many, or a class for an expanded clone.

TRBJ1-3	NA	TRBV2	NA	TGTGCCAGCAGTGCGGACCGGTACTCTGGAAACACCATATATTTT	CASSADRYSGNTIYF
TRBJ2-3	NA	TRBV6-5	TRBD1	TGTGCCAGCAGTTACCAGGGGGTCAGCACAGATACGCAGTATTTT	CASSYQGVSTDTQYF
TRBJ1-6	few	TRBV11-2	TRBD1	TGTGCCAGCAGCTCTAGGACAGGGAAGGGGAATTCACCCCTCCACTTT	CASSSRTGKGNSPLHF
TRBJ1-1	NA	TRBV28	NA	TGTGCCAGCAGTTCCGGACAAGGGAACACTGAAGCTTTCTTT	CASSSGQGNTEAFF
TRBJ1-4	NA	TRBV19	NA	TGTGCCAGTAGTGGACTCGGGACGGAAAATGAAAAACTGTTTTTT	CASSGLGTENEKLFF
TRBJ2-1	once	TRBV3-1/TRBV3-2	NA	TGTGCCAGCAGCGTTGGGACAGAGCAGTTCTTC	CASSVGTEQFF
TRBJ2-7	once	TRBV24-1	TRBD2	TGTGCCACTAGCGGGGGCTCCTACGAGCAGTACTTC	CATSGGSYEQYF
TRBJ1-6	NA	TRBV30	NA	TGTGCCTGGACCTCGGACGGAGGCTCACCCCTCCACTTT	CAWTSDGGSPLHF
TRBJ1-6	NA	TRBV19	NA	TGTGCCAGTAGTCGGGGCGGGGTCTATAATTCACCCCTCCACTTT	CASSRGGVYNSPLHF
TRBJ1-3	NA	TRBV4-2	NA	TGTGCCAGCAGCCAAGATGGGGCTGGAAACACCATATATTTT	CASSQDGAGNTIYF
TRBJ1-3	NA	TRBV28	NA	TGTGCCAGCAGTTTCGGGCATCGCTCTGGAAACACCATATATTTT	CASSFGHRSGNTIYF
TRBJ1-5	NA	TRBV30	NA	TGTGCCTGGAGTGCTAGGGAGGATCAGCCCCAGCATTTT	CAWSAREDQPQHF
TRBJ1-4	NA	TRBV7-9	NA	TGTGCCAGCAGTGGGGCAACTAATGAAAAACTGTTTTTT	CASSGATNEKLFF
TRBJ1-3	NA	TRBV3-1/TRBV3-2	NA	TGTGCCAGCAGCCTAACCGGGGGGGCTGGAAACACCATATATTTT	CASSLTGGAGNTIYF
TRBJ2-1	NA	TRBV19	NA	TGTGCCAGTAGTATATCTAGCCAGGGCTCCTACAATGAGCAGTTCTTC	CASSISSQGSYNEQFF
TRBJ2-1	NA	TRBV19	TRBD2	TGTGCCAGTAGGGAAACTAGCGGGGGGTACAATGAGCAGTTCTTC	CASRETSGGYNEQFF
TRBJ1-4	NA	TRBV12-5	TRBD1	TGTGCTAGTAGTTTGGCGCTTCGGGACAGTTCGGAAAAACTGTTTTTT	CASSLALRDSSEKLFF
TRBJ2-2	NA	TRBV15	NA	TGTGCCACCAGCAGAGATGGGGCGGGCACCGGGGAGCTGTTTTTT	CATSRDGAGTGELFF
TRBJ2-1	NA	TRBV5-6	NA	TGTGCCAGCAGCTTGGCGGCCCCTCCCGGGGAGCAGTTCTTC	CASSLAAPPGEQFF
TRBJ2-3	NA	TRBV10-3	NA	TGTGCCATCAGTGAGAGAGCAGGGAGCACAGATACGCAGTATTTT	CAISERAGSTDTQYF
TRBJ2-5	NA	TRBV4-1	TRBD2	TGCGCCAGCAGCCGGGGGTTTAGCGCTAGCGGGGGCGGGGAGACCCAGTACTTC	CASSRGFSASGGGETQYF
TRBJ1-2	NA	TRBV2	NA	TGTGCCAGCAGTCCTATACGGGGGGCCATCGGCTACACCTTC	CASSPIRGAIGYTF
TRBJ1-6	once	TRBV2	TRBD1	TGTGCCAGCAGACCGACAGGGGGTTATAATTCACCCCTCCACTTT	CASRPTGGYNSPLHF
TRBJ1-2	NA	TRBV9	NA	TGTGCCAGCAGCGTAGGCAACAGGCGTGGCTACACCTTC	CASSVGNRRGYTF
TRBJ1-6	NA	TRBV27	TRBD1	TGTGCCAGCAGGGGGACAGGTAGCTCCTATAATTCACCCCTCCACTTT	CASRGTGSSYNSPLHF
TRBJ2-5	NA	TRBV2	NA	TGTGCCGAACAGGGGTCCGGGGGAGAGACCCAGTACTTC	CAEQGSGGETQYF
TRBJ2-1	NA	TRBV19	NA	TGTGCCAGTTCCCCGAGGGGCTACAATGAGCAGTTCTTC	CASSPRGYNEQFF
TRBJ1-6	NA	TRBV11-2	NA	TGTGCCAGCAGCTTAGTAGCGCTCGGGAATTCACCCCTCCACTTT	CASSLVALGNSPLHF
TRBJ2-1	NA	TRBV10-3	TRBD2	TGTGCCATCAGTGAGTCGATAGGAGCGGGGGGAAAAAATGAGCAGTTCTTC	CAISESIGAGGKNEQFF
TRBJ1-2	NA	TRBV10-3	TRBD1	TGTGCCATCAGTGACCAGGGGGGAGACTATGGCTACACCTTC	CAISDQGGDYGYTF
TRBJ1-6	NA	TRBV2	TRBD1	TGTGCCAGCAGTCTGCAGGGGGGTGGAAATTCACCCCTCCACTTT	CASSLQGGGNSPLHF
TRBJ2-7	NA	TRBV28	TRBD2	TGTGCCAGCAGTGGCGGGGGACTGAGGGCCTACGAGCAGTACTTC	CASSGGGLRAYEQYF
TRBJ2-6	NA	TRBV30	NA	TGTGCCTGGAGCCCGCTTTCAACGGCGAGCCTCTCTGGGGCCAACGTCCTGACTTTC	CAWSPLSTASLSGANVLTF
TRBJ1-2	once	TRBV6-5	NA	TGTGCCAGCAGTTCCCCCGGGGGGGCGGGTAATGGCTACACCTTC	CASSSPGGAGNGYTF
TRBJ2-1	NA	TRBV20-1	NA	TGCAGTGCCACATCGACTGAGCAGTTCTTC	CSATSTEQFF
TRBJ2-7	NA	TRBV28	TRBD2	TGTGCCAGCAGTTCCCACCTTCCGACTAGCGGGAGATTTGGGCAGTACTTC	CASSSHLPTSGRFGQYF
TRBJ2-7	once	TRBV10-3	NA	TGTGCCATCAGTGTAGGTCTCTACGAGCAGTACTTC	CAISVGLYEQYF
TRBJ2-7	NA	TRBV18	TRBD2	TGTGCCAGCTCACCCAAGCGGGAGGGCCTCCCCGAGCAGTACTTC	CASSPKREGLPEQYF
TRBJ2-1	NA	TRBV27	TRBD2	TGTGCCAGCAGTTTAACTTTGGGACTAGTTACCTACAATGAGCAGTTCTTC	CASSLTLGLVTYNEQFF
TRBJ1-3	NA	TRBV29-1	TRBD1	TGCAGCGTGTCGGGACAGAGCTCTGGAAACACCATATATTTT	CSVSGQSSGNTIYF
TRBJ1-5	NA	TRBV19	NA	TGTGCCAGTGCCCAGGGATTCGGCAATCAGCCCCAGCATTTT	CASAQGFGNQPQHF
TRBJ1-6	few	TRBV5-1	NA	TGCGCCAGCAGCTTGGATAGGGAGGATTCACCCCTCCACTTT	CASSLDREDSPLHF
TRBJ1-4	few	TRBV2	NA	TGTGCCAGCAAGCAACAGCCCCTTAATGAAAAACTGTTTTTT	CASKQQPLNEKLFF
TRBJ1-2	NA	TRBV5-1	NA	TGCGCCAGCAGCCCCGACAACTATGGCTACACCTTC	CASSPDNYGYTF
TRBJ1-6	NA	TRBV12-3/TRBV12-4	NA	TGTGCCAGCAGTACCCAAAATTCACCCCTCCACTTT	CASSTQNSPLHF
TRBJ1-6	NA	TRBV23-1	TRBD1	TGCGCCAGCAGTCCCGGGACAGGCTATTCACCCCTCCACTTT	CASSPGTGYSPLHF
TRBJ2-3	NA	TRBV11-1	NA	TGTGCCAGCAGCTTTAGAGGGGCCGTTGCGCAGTATTTT	CASSFRGAVAQYF
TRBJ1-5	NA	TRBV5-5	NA	TGTGCCAGCACCCAGGCGGGGCTTAGCAATCAGCCCCAGCATTTT	CASTQAGLSNQPQHF
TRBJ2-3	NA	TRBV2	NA	TGTGCCAGCAGAACCCGGGACTTAGATACAGATACGCAGTATTTT	CASRTRDLDTDTQYF
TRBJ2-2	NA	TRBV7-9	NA	TGTGCCAGCAGCCGCCGGGGTAGGATGAACACCGGGGAGCTGTTTTTT	CASSRRGRMNTGELFF
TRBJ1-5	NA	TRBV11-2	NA	TGTGCCAGCAGCTTCAGCAATCAGCCCCAGCATTTT	CASSFSNQPQHF